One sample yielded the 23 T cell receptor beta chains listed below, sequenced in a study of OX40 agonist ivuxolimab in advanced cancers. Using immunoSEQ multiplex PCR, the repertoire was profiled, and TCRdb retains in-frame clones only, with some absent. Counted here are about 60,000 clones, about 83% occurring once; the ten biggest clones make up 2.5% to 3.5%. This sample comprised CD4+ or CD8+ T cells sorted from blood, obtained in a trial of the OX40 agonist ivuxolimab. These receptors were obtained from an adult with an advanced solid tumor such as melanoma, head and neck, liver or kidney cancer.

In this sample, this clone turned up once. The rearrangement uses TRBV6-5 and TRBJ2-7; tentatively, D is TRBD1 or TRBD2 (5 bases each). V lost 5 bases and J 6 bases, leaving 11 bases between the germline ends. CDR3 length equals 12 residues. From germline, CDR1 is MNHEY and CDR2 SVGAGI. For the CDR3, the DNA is TGTGCCAGCAGTGAAGATGGGGGCGAGCAGTACTTC. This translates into CASSEDGGEQYF.

CDR3: CASSLDRAGANVLTF. CDR3 in DNA: TGCGCCAGCAGCTTGGACAGAGCTGGGGCCAACGTCCTGACTTTC. The rearrangement links TRBV5-1 to TRBJ2-6; unclear D gene. V gave up 0 bases and J gave up 2 bases, with 6 bases separating them. There are 15 residues in the CDR3. Germline-derived CDR1 and CDR2 are SGHRS and YFSETQ. The whole variable domain, filled in from reference TRBV5-1 and TRBJ2-6, reads KAGVTQTPRYLIKTRGQQVTLSCSPISGHRSVSWYQQTPGQGLQFLFEYFSETQRNKGNFPGRFSGRQFSNSRSEMNVSTLELGDSALYLCASSLDRAGANVLTFGAGSRLTVL.

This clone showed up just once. The CDR3 protein is CASLRGLAPYNEQFF. In DNA, the CDR3 is TGTGCCAGCCTCCGGGGGCTAGCGCCTTACAATGAGCAGTTCTTC. This rearrangement joins TRBV6-1 to TRBJ2-1; the D call may be TRBD1 or TRBD2 (6 bases each). The length of the CDR3 is 15 residues. Germline lookup yields CDR1 MNHNS and CDR2 SASEGT. V gave up 8 bases and J gave up 4 bases, with 18 bases separating them.

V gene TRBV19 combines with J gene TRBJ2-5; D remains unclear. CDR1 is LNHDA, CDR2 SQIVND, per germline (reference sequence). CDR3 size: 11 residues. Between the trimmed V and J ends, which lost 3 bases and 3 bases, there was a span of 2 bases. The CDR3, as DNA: TGTGCCAGTAGTATTAAAGAGACCCAGTACTTC. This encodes CASSIKETQYF.

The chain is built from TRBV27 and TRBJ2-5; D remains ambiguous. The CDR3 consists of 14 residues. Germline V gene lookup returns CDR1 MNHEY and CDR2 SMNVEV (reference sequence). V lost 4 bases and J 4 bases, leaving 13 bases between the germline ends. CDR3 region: CASSSPARGETQYF. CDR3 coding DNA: TGTGCCAGCAGTTCTCCAGCCAGAGGAGAGACCCAGTACTTC.

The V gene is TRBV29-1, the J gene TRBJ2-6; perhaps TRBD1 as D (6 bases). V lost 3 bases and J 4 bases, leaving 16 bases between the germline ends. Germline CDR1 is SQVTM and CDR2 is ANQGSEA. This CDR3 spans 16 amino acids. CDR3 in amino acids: CSVERLPGEGANVLTF. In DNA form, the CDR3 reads TGCAGCGTTGAGAGGCTCCCAGGGGAAGGGGCCAACGTCCTGACTTTC.

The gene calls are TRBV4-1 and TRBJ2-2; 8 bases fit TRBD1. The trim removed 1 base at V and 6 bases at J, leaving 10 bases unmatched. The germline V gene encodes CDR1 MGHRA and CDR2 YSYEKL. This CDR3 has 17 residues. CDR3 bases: TGCGCCAGCAGCCAAGTCAGGTGGACAGGGTGGGCCGGGGAGCTGTTTTTT. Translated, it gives CASSQVRWTGWAGELFF.

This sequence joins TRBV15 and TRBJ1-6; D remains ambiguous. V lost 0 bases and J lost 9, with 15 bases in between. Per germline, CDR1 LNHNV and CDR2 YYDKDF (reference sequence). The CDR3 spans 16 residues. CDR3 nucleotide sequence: TGTGCCACCAGCAGAGATAAGGGAGTTACGGGTTCACCCCTCCACTTT. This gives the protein CATSRDKGVTGSPLHF.

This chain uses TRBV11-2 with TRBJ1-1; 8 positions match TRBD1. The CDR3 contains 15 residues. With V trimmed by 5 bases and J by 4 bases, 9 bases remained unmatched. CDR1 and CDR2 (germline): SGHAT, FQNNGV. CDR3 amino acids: CASSTPGQVLTEAFF. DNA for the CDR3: TGTGCCAGCAGCACACCGGGACAGGTCCTCACTGAAGCTTTCTTT.

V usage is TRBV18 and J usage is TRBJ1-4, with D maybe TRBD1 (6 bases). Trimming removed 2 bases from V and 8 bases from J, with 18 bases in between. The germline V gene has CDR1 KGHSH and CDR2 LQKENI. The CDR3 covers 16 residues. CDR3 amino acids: CASSPFNRVSAEKLFF. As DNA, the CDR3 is TGTGCCAGCTCACCATTTAACAGGGTCAGTGCGGAAAAACTGTTTTTT.

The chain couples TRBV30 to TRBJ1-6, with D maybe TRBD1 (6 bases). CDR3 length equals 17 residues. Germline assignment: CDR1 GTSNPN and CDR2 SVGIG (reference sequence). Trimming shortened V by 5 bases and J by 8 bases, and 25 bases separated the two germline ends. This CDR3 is CAWERGAGGSWDSPLHF. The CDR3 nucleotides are TGTGCCTGGGAGAGGGGGGCAGGAGGTTCCTGGGATTCACCCCTCCACTTT.

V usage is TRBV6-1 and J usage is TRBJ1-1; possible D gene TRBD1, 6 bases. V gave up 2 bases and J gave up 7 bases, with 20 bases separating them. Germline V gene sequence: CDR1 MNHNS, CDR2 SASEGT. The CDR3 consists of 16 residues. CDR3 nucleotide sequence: TGTGCCAGCAGTGAACACGTATCTGGGTCAGGGGATGAAGCTTTCTTT. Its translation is CASSEHVSGSGDEAFF.

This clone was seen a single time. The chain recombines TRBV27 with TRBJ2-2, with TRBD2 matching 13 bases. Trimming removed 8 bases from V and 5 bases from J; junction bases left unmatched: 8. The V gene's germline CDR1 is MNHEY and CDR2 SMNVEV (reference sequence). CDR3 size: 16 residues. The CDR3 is CASRLAGGGGTGELFF. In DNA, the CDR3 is TGTGCCAGCCGACTAGCGGGAGGAGGTGGAACCGGGGAGCTGTTTTTT.

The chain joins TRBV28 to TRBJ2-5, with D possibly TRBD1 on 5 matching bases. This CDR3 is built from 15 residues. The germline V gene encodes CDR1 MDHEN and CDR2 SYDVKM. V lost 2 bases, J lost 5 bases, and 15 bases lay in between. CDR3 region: CASSLGAPKMETQYF. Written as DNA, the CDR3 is TGTGCCAGCAGTTTAGGGGCCCCGAAGATGGAGACCCAGTACTTC.

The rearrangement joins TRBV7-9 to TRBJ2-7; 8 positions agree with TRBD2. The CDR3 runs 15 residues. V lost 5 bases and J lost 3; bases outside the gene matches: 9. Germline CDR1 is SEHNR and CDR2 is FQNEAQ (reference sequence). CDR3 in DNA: TGTGCCAGCAGCCTACTTGGCGGGAGGAACTACGAGCAGTACTTC. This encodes CASSLLGGRNYEQYF.

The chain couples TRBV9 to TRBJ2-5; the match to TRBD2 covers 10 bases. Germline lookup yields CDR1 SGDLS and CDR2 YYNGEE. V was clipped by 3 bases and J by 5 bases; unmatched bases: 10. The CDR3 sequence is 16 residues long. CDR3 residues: CASSDRAGGPGETQYF. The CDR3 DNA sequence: TGTGCCAGCAGCGACCGAGCGGGAGGGCCGGGGGAGACCCAGTACTTC.

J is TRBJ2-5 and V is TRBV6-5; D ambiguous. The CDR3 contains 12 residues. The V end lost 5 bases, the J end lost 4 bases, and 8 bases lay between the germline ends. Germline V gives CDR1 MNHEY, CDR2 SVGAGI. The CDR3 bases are TGTGCCAGCAGTGACGTCGGAGAGACCCAGTACTTC. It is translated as CASSDVGETQYF.

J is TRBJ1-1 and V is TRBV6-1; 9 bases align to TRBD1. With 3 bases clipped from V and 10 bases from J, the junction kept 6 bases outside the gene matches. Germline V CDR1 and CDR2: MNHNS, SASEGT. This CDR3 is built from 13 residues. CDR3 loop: CASSDGTGIRAFF. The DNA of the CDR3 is TGTGCCAGCAGTGATGGGACAGGGATTAGAGCTTTCTTT.

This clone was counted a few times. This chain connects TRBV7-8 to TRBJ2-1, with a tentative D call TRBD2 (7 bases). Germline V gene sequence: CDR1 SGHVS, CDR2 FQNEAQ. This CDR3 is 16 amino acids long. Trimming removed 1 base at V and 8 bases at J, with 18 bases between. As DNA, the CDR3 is TGTGCCAGCAGCTTAGATGGGTTTCGGGGGGCCGATGAGCAGTTCTTC. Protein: CASSLDGFRGADEQFF.

CDR3 sequence reads: CASSLAQDRPYEQYF. The CDR3 nucleotides are TGTGCCAGCAGCTTAGCCCAGGACAGGCCCTACGAGCAGTACTTC. The rearrangement joins TRBV7-2 to TRBJ2-7; 7 positions agree with TRBD1. The CDR3 has 15 residues. CDR1 is SGHTA and CDR2 is FQGNSA in the germline V gene. With 0 bases clipped from V and 2 bases from J, the junction kept 4 bases outside the gene matches.

The CDR3: CASSQGQTNTGELFF. In nucleotides, the CDR3 is TGTGCCAGCAGCCAAGGACAGACGAACACCGGGGAGCTGTTTTTT. The V and J genes are TRBV4-2 and TRBJ2-2; D might be TRBD1 (5 bases). Germline CDR1 is LGHNA and CDR2 is YNFKEQ. V lost 1 base to trimming and J lost 0 bases, with 6 bases between them. CDR3 length: 15 amino acids.

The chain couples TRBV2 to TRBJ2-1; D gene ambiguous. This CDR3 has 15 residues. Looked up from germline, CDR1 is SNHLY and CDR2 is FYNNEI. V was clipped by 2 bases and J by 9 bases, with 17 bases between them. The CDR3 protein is CASSEILGASSEQFF. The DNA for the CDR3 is TGTGCCAGCAGTGAAATCCTAGGAGCGTCAAGTGAGCAGTTCTTC.

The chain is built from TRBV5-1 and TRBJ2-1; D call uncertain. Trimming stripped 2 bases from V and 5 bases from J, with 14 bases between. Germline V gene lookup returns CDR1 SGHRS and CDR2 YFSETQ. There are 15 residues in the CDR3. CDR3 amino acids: CASSLSAAGNNEQFF. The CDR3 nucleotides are TGCGCCAGCAGCTTAAGCGCCGCCGGCAACAATGAGCAGTTCTTC.